The sequence of this T cell receptor beta chain was determined in a study of control samples from healthy donors and cancer patients. This clone was recorded only once. Libraries were prepared by immunoSEQ multiplex PCR; TCRdb keeps only in-frame clonotypes and omits some of them. Seen here are about 160,000 clones, about 90% observed once, and the top ten hold around 12%. This receptor was taken from a man aged 30 to 45 in good health. The sample was blood.

The chain's CDR3 is CASSRSPGGREQFF. The CDR3 bases are TGTGCCAGTAGTAGGTCCCCAGGGGGCAGAGAGCAGTTCTTC. V is TRBV19 and J is TRBJ2-1, with 8 bases aligning to TRBD1. Germline loops: CDR1 LNHDA, CDR2 SQIVND (reference sequence). Germline trimming cut 4 bases from V and 10 bases from J; bases unmatched to any gene: 9. The CDR3 sequence is 14 residues long.